This passage covers 29 T cell receptor beta chains from one sample sequenced in a study of blood T cell repertoires in COVID-19. The assay was immunoSEQ multiplex PCR, and TCRdb's table has in-frame clones only and misses some. The table records 540,000 or so clones, roughly 91% of them present only once. The material sequenced was peripheral blood. These receptor sequences come from a woman between 45 and 60 years old with COVID-19, enrolled during active disease.

In its sample, this clone was seen a few times. This rearrangement joins TRBV5-1 to TRBJ2-5; 7 nucleotides align to TRBD1. The CDR3 loop spans 13 amino acids. Germline V lookup: CDR1 SGHRS, CDR2 YFSETQ. The J segment lost 2 bases and the V segment lost 4 bases, leaving 2 bases of the junction unmatched. The CDR3 DNA is TGCGCCAGCAGCCCGGGACAGCAAGAGACCCAGTACTTC. It is translated as CASSPGQQETQYF.

The rearrangement joins TRBV2 to TRBJ1-6, with TRBD1 matching over 7 bases. The germline CDR1 and CDR2 sequences are SNHLY and FYNNEI. This CDR3 contains 14 residues. The V and J ends lost 8 bases and 6 bases, in that order; junction bases with no gene match: 7. In nucleotides, the CDR3 is TGTGCCAGCCTGAGACAGGGCTTTAATTCACCCCTCCACTTT. Protein product: CASLRQGFNSPLHF.

The genes are TRBV2 and TRBJ2-5; 9 bases are a match to TRBD2. CDR3 size: 13 residues. Germline assignment: CDR1 SNHLY and CDR2 FYNNEI. V lost 8 bases to trimming and J lost 4 bases; unmatched junction nucleotides: 5. The CDR3 DNA sequence: TGTGCCAGCGCCGGACTAGCGAGAGAGACCCAGTACTTC. Its translation is CASAGLARETQYF.

The sample holds a few counts of this clone. The chain employs TRBV24-1 and TRBJ1-2; D is undetermined. This CDR3 comprises 14 residues. Germline CDR1 is KGHDR and CDR2 is SFDVKD. V dropped 6 bases and J dropped 8 bases, with 18 bases sitting between them. The chain's CDR3 is CATSPPAPTGGYTF. The CDR3 nucleotides read TGTGCCACCAGTCCCCCCGCGCCTACGGGAGGCTACACCTTC.

The V and J genes are TRBV6-2 or TRBV6-3 and TRBJ1-5; no clear D gene. V lost 1 base, J lost 1 base, and 8 bases lay in between. Germline CDR1 and CDR2: MNHEY and SVGEGT. CDR3 size: 15 residues. Here the CDR3 DNA reads TGTGCCAGCAGTTACTTGCGGGGAAGCAATCAGCCCCAGCATTTT. It encodes CASSYLRGSNQPQHF.

The V call is TRBV6-6, the J call TRBJ2-7; 11 bases agree with TRBD1. J was trimmed by 3 bases and V by 2 bases; bases with no gene match: 0. Per germline, CDR1 MNHNY and CDR2 SVGAGI (reference sequence). This CDR3 comprises 14 residues. The CDR3 coding sequence is TGTGCCAGCAGTTACGGGACAGGGGGCTACGAGCAGTACTTC. It specifies CASSYGTGGYEQYF.

The rearrangement joins TRBV9 to TRBJ2-1, with a weak D call TRBD2 (6 bases). The CDR3 consists of 17 residues. The germline V gene encodes CDR1 SGDLS and CDR2 YYNGEE. The V gene lost 4 bases and the J gene lost 6 bases, with 23 bases spanning the gap. The DNA for the CDR3 is TGTGCCAGCAGCTCCACTGGGGGGAGAGGCTACAGCAATGAGCAGTTCTTC. Encoded protein: CASSSTGGRGYSNEQFF.

About this clone: The same CDR3 arises from other DNA sequences in this sample as well. The chain links TRBV3-1 (or the pseudogene TRBV3-2) to TRBJ1-2, with 9 bases lining up with TRBD1. The CDR3 spans 13 residues. The germline V gene has CDR1 LGHDT and CDR2 YNNKEL (reference sequence). The V gene end was trimmed by 1 base and the J gene end by 8 bases; junction bases not matched to a gene: 2. DNA of the CDR3: TGTGCCAGCAGCCAAGGACAGGGGGGAGGCTACACCTTC. This encodes CASSQGQGGGYTF.

On this clone itself: The same CDR3 can be traced to other DNA sequences in this sample. The rearrangement uses TRBV5-6 and TRBJ2-7, with 10 nucleotides matching TRBD1. The V gene end was trimmed by 3 bases and the J gene end by 2 bases; junction bases not matched to a gene: 5. The CDR3 has 15 amino acids. CDR1 is SGHDT, CDR2 YYEEEE, per germline. The CDR3 here is CASSSGQGNPYEQYF. CDR3 sequence (DNA): TGTGCCAGCAGCTCGGGACAGGGGAACCCCTACGAGCAGTACTTC.

The J gene is TRBJ2-5, the V gene TRBV6-5; 12 bases map to TRBD1. Germline loops: CDR1 MNHEY, CDR2 SVGAGI. V lost 8 bases to trimming and J lost 3 bases; unmatched junction nucleotides: 4. This CDR3 region has 14 residues. In nucleotides, the CDR3 is TGTGCCAGCCGGGACAGGGGGCGCGAAGAGACCCAGTACTTC. This gives the protein CASRDRGREETQYF.

V gene TRBV28 combines with J gene TRBJ1-2; 7 nucleotides agree with TRBD1. The CDR3 runs 14 residues. CDR1 and CDR2 from the germline V gene are MDHEN and SYDVKM. J was trimmed by 8 bases and V by 4 bases; bases with no gene match: 10. In DNA, the CDR3 is TGTGCCAGCAGTTATTCACAGGGGATCTCGGGCTACACCTTC. Translated, it gives CASSYSQGISGYTF.

CDR3 loop: CASSIERGWNEQFF. As DNA, the CDR3 is TGTGCCAGTAGTATTGAGCGGGGGTGGAATGAGCAGTTCTTC. The rearrangement joins TRBV19 to TRBJ2-1; 8 nucleotides align to TRBD2. Germline assignment: CDR1 LNHDA and CDR2 SQIVND (reference sequence). V lost 3 bases, J lost 7 bases, and 5 bases stayed unmatched. The CDR3 runs to 14 residues.

The V gene is TRBV28, the J gene TRBJ2-7; 11 nucleotides match TRBD1. The germline V gene has CDR1 MDHEN and CDR2 SYDVKM. The V gene end was trimmed by 6 bases and the J gene end by 5 bases; junction bases not matched to a gene: 9. The CDR3 sequence is 15 residues long. CDR3 region: CASSWGDRGSHEQYF. CDR3 sequence (DNA): TGTGCCAGCAGCTGGGGGGACAGGGGGTCCCACGAGCAGTACTTC.

The chain couples TRBV29-1 to TRBJ2-5; 8 positions agree with TRBD1. CDR3 length: 12 residues. Germline V CDR1 and CDR2: SQVTM, ANQGSEA. The junction had 7 bases not matched to a gene; V was cut back by 6 bases and J by 7 bases. CDR3 loop: CSVSTGVGTQYF. DNA for the CDR3: TGCAGCGTCTCGACAGGGGTGGGGACCCAGTACTTC.

The genes are TRBV10-1 and TRBJ1-4, with D perhaps matching TRBD1 (5 bases). Trimming shortened V by 6 bases and J by 7 bases, and 18 bases separated the two germline ends. The V gene's germline CDR1 is WNHNN and CDR2 SYGVQD (reference sequence). The CDR3 is 15 amino acids. This chain's CDR3 is CASRWQDNDGEKLFF. The CDR3 bases are TGCGCCAGCAGGTGGCAGGACAATGACGGTGAAAAACTGTTTTTT.

V is TRBV5-1 and J is TRBJ2-1; D call uncertain. Between the trimmed V and J ends, which lost 1 base and 4 bases, there was a span of 9 bases. CDR3 length equals 14 residues. Germline lookup yields CDR1 SGHRS and CDR2 YFSETQ. CDR3 region: CASSLIQTYNEQFF. CDR3 DNA sequence: TGCGCCAGCAGCTTGATACAGACGTACAATGAGCAGTTCTTC.

This clone is a singleton in its sample. V and J are TRBV2 and TRBJ1-1; D is perhaps TRBD1 (6 bases). The CDR3 has 13 amino acids. CDR1 is SNHLY and CDR2 is FYNNEI in the germline V gene. V was cut by 8 bases and J by 4 bases, with 14 bases left in between. Here the CDR3 reads CASYWTVGTEAFF. The DNA of the CDR3 is TGTGCCAGCTATTGGACAGTGGGCACTGAAGCTTTCTTT.

V usage is TRBV21-1 and J usage is TRBJ1-1; the table's D call, TRBD1, was not checked against the DNA. TRBV21-1 is labeled a pseudogene. The CDR3 contains 13 residues. The CDR3 loop reads CASTKGRVPEAFF. The CDR3 DNA reads as TGTGCCAGCACTAAGGGCAGGGTACCTGAAGCTTTCTTT.

The J gene is TRBJ1-6, the V gene TRBV4-2; 9 positions match TRBD1. Germline loops: CDR1 LGHNA, CDR2 YNFKEQ. V shed 2 bases and J 9 bases; nucleotides not matched to a gene: 5. This CDR3 region has 15 residues. In DNA form, the CDR3 reads TGTGCCAGCAGCCAACCTACAGGGGGCAGTTCACCCCTCCACTTT. Translating it yields CASSQPTGGSSPLHF.

The chain links TRBV5-1 to TRBJ2-3; D is uncertain. Per germline, CDR1 SGHRS and CDR2 YFSETQ. V was cut by 7 bases and J by 2 bases, with 11 bases left in between. The CDR3 totals 13 residues. The CDR3 loop reads CASRTGPTDTQYF. Here the CDR3 DNA reads TGCGCCAGCCGAACTGGTCCCACAGATACGCAGTATTTT.

The V call is TRBV19, the J call TRBJ2-3; 7 bases agree with TRBD2. This CDR3 spans 16 amino acids. J lost 5 bases, V lost 2 bases, and 10 bases had no gene match. Germline CDR1 is LNHDA and CDR2 is SQIVND (reference sequence). DNA for the CDR3: TGTGCCAGTAGTATAAGCAACGGACTAGGTGGAGATACGCAGTATTTT. Translation: CASSISNGLGGDTQYF.

This clone was seen a single time. The chain is built from TRBV7-2 and TRBJ1-4; 7 positions match TRBD1. The germline V gene has CDR1 SGHTA and CDR2 FQGNSA. The V segment lost 3 bases and the J segment 6 bases; nucleotides outside the gene matches: 7. The CDR3 covers 15 residues. The CDR3 spells CASSFETGRHEKLFF. The CDR3 DNA reads as TGTGCCAGCAGCTTCGAGACAGGGCGACATGAAAAACTGTTTTTT.

The chain joins TRBV2 to TRBJ2-7, with TRBD1 matching 8 bases. Unmatched junction bases numbered 3, after V lost 5 bases and J lost 3 bases. Germline V lookup: CDR1 SNHLY, CDR2 FYNNEI. The length of the CDR3 is 13 residues. The CDR3 spells CASSRTGSYEQYF. The CDR3 DNA reads TGTGCCAGCAGTCGGACAGGGAGCTACGAGCAGTACTTC.

This sequence joins TRBV9 and TRBJ1-1; the D is unclear. The CDR3 has 13 amino acids. From germline, CDR1 is SGDLS and CDR2 YYNGEE. Trimming left V 0 bases short and J 4 bases short, with 7 bases between. CDR3 loop: CASSVDLSTEAFF. The DNA for the CDR3 is TGTGCCAGCAGCGTAGATCTGAGCACTGAAGCTTTCTTT.

This chain joins TRBV30 and TRBJ2-1; D is perhaps TRBD1 (5 bases). Trimming took off 2 bases at V and 3 bases at J, with 8 bases between the two ends. Germline values: CDR1 GTSNPN, CDR2 SVGIG (reference sequence). This CDR3 region has 13 residues. Here the CDR3 reads CAWSSDSYNEQFF. CDR3 coding DNA: TGTGCCTGGAGTTCTGACAGCTACAATGAGCAGTTCTTC.

V is TRBV9 and J is TRBJ2-7, with a weak D call TRBD2 (5 bases). The CDR3 covers 13 residues. Germline CDR1 SGDLS, CDR2 YYNGEE. V was trimmed by 0 bases and J by 4 bases, leaving 8 bases between them. The CDR3 bases are TGTGCCAGCAGCGTAGCACTAGAGTACGAGCAGTACTTC. Translation: CASSVALEYEQYF.

This sequence joins TRBV6-2 or TRBV6-3 and TRBJ1-1; 9 bases are a match to TRBD1. V lost 2 bases, J lost 1 base, and 2 bases stayed unmatched. This CDR3 is 15 amino acids long. Germline CDR1 MNHEY, CDR2 SVGEGT. In nucleotides, the CDR3 is TGTGCCAGCAGTTACCTGGGACAGGGGAACACTGAAGCTTTCTTT. Protein sequence: CASSYLGQGNTEAFF.

Only a few counts were recorded for this clone. The chain joins TRBV9 to TRBJ2-7; 7 bases are a match to TRBD1. The germline CDR1 and CDR2 sequences are SGDLS and YYNGEE. The trim removed 3 bases at V and 5 bases at J, leaving 8 bases unmatched. The CDR3 sequence is 14 residues long. Here the CDR3 reads CASSAEGGADEQYF. DNA for the CDR3: TGTGCCAGCAGCGCCGAAGGGGGCGCGGACGAGCAGTACTTC.

V is TRBV7-3 and J is TRBJ2-3; D might be TRBD2 (6 bases). V was pared by 2 bases and J by 4 bases, with 16 bases between. The CDR3 spans 16 residues. The germline gives CDR1 SGHTA, CDR2 FQGTGA. The CDR3 protein is CASSLLGRGMADTQYF. The DNA for the CDR3 is TGTGCCAGCAGCTTATTAGGGCGGGGCATGGCAGATACGCAGTATTTT.